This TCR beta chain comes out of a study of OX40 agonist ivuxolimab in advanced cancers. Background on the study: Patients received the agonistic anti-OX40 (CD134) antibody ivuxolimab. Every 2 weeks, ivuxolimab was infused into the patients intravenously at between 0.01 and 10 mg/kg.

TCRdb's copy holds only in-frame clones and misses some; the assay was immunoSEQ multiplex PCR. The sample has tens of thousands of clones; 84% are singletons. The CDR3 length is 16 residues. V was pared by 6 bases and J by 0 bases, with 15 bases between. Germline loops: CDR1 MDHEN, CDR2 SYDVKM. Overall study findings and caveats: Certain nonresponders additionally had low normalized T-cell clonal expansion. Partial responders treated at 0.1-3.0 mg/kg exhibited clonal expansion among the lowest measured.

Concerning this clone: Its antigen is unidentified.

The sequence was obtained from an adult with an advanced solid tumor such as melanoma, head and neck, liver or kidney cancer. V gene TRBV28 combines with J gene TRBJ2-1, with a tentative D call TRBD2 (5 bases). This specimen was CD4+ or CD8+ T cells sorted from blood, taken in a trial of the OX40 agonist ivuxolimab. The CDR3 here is CASSPWSGSSYNEQFF. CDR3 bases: TGTGCCAGCAGCCCATGGAGCGGAAGCTCCTACAATGAGCAGTTCTTC.